These 29 T cell receptor beta chains came from one sample sequenced in a study of blood T cell repertoires in COVID-19. Only in-frame clones appear in the TCRdb table, and some are missing; sequencing was by immunoSEQ multiplex PCR. Of some 220,000 clones in the sample, around 80% are singletons; the top ten hold over 7%. The sample was peripheral blood. The receptors shown here come from a woman in her seventies with acute or convalescent COVID-19.

The chain carries TRBV5-5 and TRBJ2-2; 7 bases line up with TRBD1. J was trimmed by 5 bases and V by 4 bases; bases with no gene match: 11. The length of the CDR3 is 16 residues. Germline CDR1 SGHKS, CDR2 YYEKEE (reference sequence). In nucleotides, the CDR3 is TGTGCCAGCAGCCGAGGGGGCGACGGTCCGACCGGGGAGCTGTTTTTT. It yields the protein CASSRGGDGPTGELFF.

This chain links TRBV24-1 with TRBJ2-3; 7 positions agree with TRBD1. Germline V lookup: CDR1 KGHDR, CDR2 SFDVKD. There are 16 residues in the CDR3. The V gene end was trimmed by 4 bases and the J gene end by 1 base; junction bases not matched to a gene: 7. The CDR3 DNA reads as TGTGCCACCAGTGACCGCCGGGACAGACGCACAGATACGCAGTATTTT. It translates to CATSDRRDRRTDTQYF.

The rearrangement links TRBV5-1 to TRBJ2-2; no clear D. The CDR3 has 15 residues. The V gene lost 2 bases and the J gene lost 6 bases, with 14 bases spanning the gap. Per germline, CDR1 SGHRS and CDR2 YFSETQ. CDR3 sequence: CASSLTPVIAGELFF. The CDR3 bases are TGCGCCAGCAGCTTAACTCCCGTCATAGCCGGGGAGCTGTTTTTT.

The chain links TRBV4-1 to TRBJ2-3, with TRBD2 identical over 7 bases. In germline, CDR1 is MGHRA, CDR2 YSYEKL. CDR3 length equals 14 residues. The V segment lost 4 bases and the J segment 1 base; nucleotides outside the gene matches: 2. The CDR3 nucleotides read TGCGCCAGCAGCCCCCTAGCGGGCACAGATACGCAGTATTTT. Residues: CASSPLAGTDTQYF.

The rearrangement joins TRBV5-3 to TRBJ2-7; unclear D gene. TRBV5-3 is an ORF for which the function is uncertain. V lost 2 bases to trimming and J lost 0 bases, with 9 bases between them. CDR3 length: 14 amino acids. The CDR3: CARSFEPSSYEQYV. DNA for the CDR3: TGTGCCAGAAGCTTTGAACCCAGCTCCTACGAGCAGTACGTC.

The chain links TRBV18 to TRBJ2-5; a possible D gene is TRBD2 (5 bases). This CDR3 has 13 residues. Germline lookup yields CDR1 KGHSH and CDR2 LQKENI. V lost 1 base, J lost 3 bases, and 6 bases lay in between. Here the CDR3 reads CASSPQLEETQYF. CDR3 sequence (DNA): TGTGCCAGCTCACCACAACTAGAAGAGACCCAGTACTTC.

The chain joins TRBV6-5 to TRBJ1-6; D is perhaps TRBD1 (5 bases). The germline gives CDR1 MNHEY, CDR2 SVGAGI. This CDR3 is built from 15 residues. V gave up 6 bases and J gave up 0 bases, with 9 bases separating them. CDR3 sequence reads: CASRTALSYNSPLHF. As DNA, the CDR3 is TGTGCCAGCAGGACAGCGCTCTCCTATAATTCACCCCTCCACTTT.

The V call is TRBV25-1, the J call TRBJ2-4; weak D call: TRBD1 (5 bases). This CDR3 region has 14 residues. V was trimmed by 2 bases and J by 1 base, leaving 6 bases between them. The germline V gene has CDR1 MGHDK and CDR2 SYGVNS. CDR3 region: CASSEPGAKNIQYF. For the CDR3, the DNA is TGTGCCAGCAGTGAACCAGGGGCCAAAAACATTCAGTACTTC.

This clone occurred a few times. This chain links TRBV29-1 with TRBJ2-5; TRBD2 aligns across 10 bases. V lost 4 bases to trimming and J lost 4 bases; unmatched junction nucleotides: 9. The CDR3 has 15 amino acids. The germline CDR1 and CDR2 sequences are SQVTM and ANQGSEA. CDR3 nucleotides: TGCAGCGTTGGATCGAGCGGGGGGGTTATAGAGACCCAGTACTTC. This gives the protein CSVGSSGGVIETQYF.

This chain connects TRBV5-1 to TRBJ1-1; 10 positions match TRBD1. CDR1 and CDR2 (germline): SGHRS, YFSETQ. The trim removed 0 bases at V and 5 bases at J, leaving 4 bases unmatched. The CDR3 contains 15 residues. The CDR3 nucleotides are TGCGCCAGCAGCTTGGCCGGGACAGGGGTTACTGAAGCTTTCTTT. Protein product: CASSLAGTGVTEAFF.

The rearrangement joins TRBV9 to TRBJ2-7; TRBD1 aligns across 8 bases. The CDR3 contains 14 residues. CDR1 and CDR2 from the germline V gene are SGDLS and YYNGEE. V dropped 0 bases and J dropped 4; count of bases not matched to a gene: 3. CDR3 protein: CASSVAYRGYEQYV. The CDR3 region has the DNA TGTGCCAGCAGCGTAGCCTACAGGGGGTACGAGCAGTACGTC.

This clone was seen a handful of times. The chain carries TRBV30 and TRBJ1-6; TRBD1 agrees at 7 bases. V shed 3 bases, J shed 8 bases, and the junction held 16 bases outside the gene matches. The CDR3 is made up of 17 amino acids. Germline values: CDR1 GTSNPN, CDR2 SVGIG (reference sequence). The chain's CDR3 is CAWRTSWTGGLDSPLHF. The CDR3 DNA reads as TGTGCCTGGAGGACGTCCTGGACAGGCGGGTTGGATTCACCCCTCCACTTT. The full variable domain, rest sourced from reference TRBV30 and TRBJ1-6, is SQTIHQWPATLVQPVGSPLSLECTVEGTSNPNLYWYRQAAGRGLQLLFYSVGIGQISSEVPQNLSASRPQDRQFILSSKKLLLSDSGFYLCAWRTSWTGGLDSPLHFGNGTRLTVT.

The gene calls are TRBV29-1 and TRBJ2-1, with 8 nucleotides matching TRBD1. CDR1 is SQVTM, CDR2 ANQGSEA, per germline. The CDR3 sequence is 14 residues long. The junction had 8 bases not matched to a gene; V was cut back by 2 bases and J by 8 bases. As DNA, the CDR3 is TGCAGCGTTGAAAAGCGACAGGGGAGCGATGAGCAGTTCTTC. Its protein is CSVEKRQGSDEQFF.

The genes are TRBV7-3 and TRBJ2-5; 13 bases are shared with TRBD2. Germline-derived CDR1 and CDR2 are SGHTA and FQGTGA. The CDR3 length is 15 residues. Trimming at V came to 5 bases and at J to 3 bases, leaving 3 bases not matched to a gene. The CDR3 region is CASSVTSGGEETQYF. CDR3 nucleotides: TGTGCCAGCAGCGTCACTAGCGGGGGGGAAGAGACCCAGTACTTC.

This chain connects TRBV24-1 to TRBJ1-2, with 9 nucleotides matching TRBD1. The CDR3 is 16 residues long. The V and J ends lost 4 bases and 5 bases, in that order; junction bases with no gene match: 10. CDR1 and CDR2 from the germline V gene are KGHDR and SFDVKD. CDR3 in DNA: TGTGCCACCAGTGAGCCCGGGACAGGGTCTCTTTATGGCTACACCTTC. It specifies CATSEPGTGSLYGYTF.

This chain connects TRBV5-4 to TRBJ2-3, with TRBD1 matching over 10 bases. Germline lookup yields CDR1 SGHNT and CDR2 YYREEE (reference sequence). CDR3 size: 15 residues. Losses at the gene ends were 7 bases for V and 0 bases for J; bases not matched to a gene: 5. This CDR3 reads CASRDRGRSTDTQYF. CDR3 DNA sequence: TGTGCCAGCCGTGACAGGGGGCGAAGCACAGATACGCAGTATTTT. Variable domain in full (rest from reference TRBV5-4 and TRBJ2-3): ETGVTQSPTHLIKTRGQQVTLRCSSQSGHNTVSWYQQALGQGPQFIFQYYREEENGRGNFPPRFSGLQFPNYSSELNVNALELDDSALYLCASRDRGRSTDTQYFGPGTRLTVL.

In its sample, this clone was seen once. The J gene is TRBJ1-2, the V gene TRBV30; D gene unclear. V lost 5 bases, J lost 4 bases, and 14 bases lay in between. This CDR3 region has 13 residues. Germline-derived CDR1 and CDR2 are GTSNPN and SVGIG (reference sequence). CDR3 nucleotide sequence: TGTGCCTGGTATCGAGGGAACATCTATGGCTACACCTTC. Amino acid sequence: CAWYRGNIYGYTF.

Remarks on this clone: Here the CDR3 omits its conserved ending phenylalanine or tryptophan, so a read error is the likely source. The limits of the CDR3 on the DNA are not certain, so only TCRdb's listed CDR3 is given. The chain couples TRBV7-9 to TRBJ1-3; TRBD1, the table's D call, was not compared with the DNA. Germline CDR1 SEHNR, CDR2 FQNEAQ (reference sequence). Both ends counted, the CDR3 spans 12 residues. CDR3 in amino acids: CASSLARDRVKV.

CDR3 coding DNA: TGTGCCAGCCCCCCCCCAAGGAGGGGTACCTACGAGCAGTACGTC. It yields the protein CASPPPRRGTYEQYV. The chain combines TRBV7-9 with TRBJ2-7; a possible D gene is TRBD2 (6 bases). V lost 8 bases and J 2 bases, leaving 19 bases between the germline ends. CDR1 and CDR2 (germline): SEHNR, FQNEAQ (reference sequence). The CDR3 totals 15 residues.

This clone was detected many times. V usage is TRBV5-1 and J usage is TRBJ2-3; possible D gene TRBD1, 5 bases. The length of the CDR3 is 14 residues. Germline V gives CDR1 SGHRS, CDR2 YFSETQ. The germline V and J ends were trimmed by 0 bases and 2 bases, with 7 bases remaining between them. CDR3 loop: CASSLGGFTDTQYF. CDR3 DNA sequence: TGCGCCAGCAGCTTGGGGGGCTTCACAGATACGCAGTATTTT. Combining the CDR3 with reference TRBV5-1 and TRBJ2-3 gives the whole variable domain KAGVTQTPRYLIKTRGQQVTLSCSPISGHRSVSWYQQTPGQGLQFLFEYFSETQRNKGNFPGRFSGRQFSNSRSEMNVSTLELGDSALYLCASSLGGFTDTQYFGPGTRLTVL.

The chain has TRBV4-3 and TRBJ2-5; 9 bases agree with TRBD1. The V segment lost 1 base and the J segment 5 bases; nucleotides outside the gene matches: 8. The CDR3 spans 16 residues. The germline CDR1 and CDR2 sequences are LGHNA and YSLEER. The CDR3 DNA sequence: TGCGCCAGCAGCCAAGTCCCCGGGACAGGGAGGGAGACCCAGTACTTC. Translating it yields CASSQVPGTGRETQYF.

The chain joins TRBV7-2 to TRBJ2-1; D uncertain. The CDR3 is made up of 13 amino acids. V was shortened by 0 bases and J by 6 bases, with 6 bases between the two germline ends. Per the germline V gene, CDR1 is SGHTA and CDR2 is FQGNSA. The CDR3 reads CASSLAARNEQFF. The CDR3 nucleotides are TGTGCCAGCAGCTTAGCAGCGCGCAATGAGCAGTTCTTC.

In this sample, this clone turned up a few times. The chain joins TRBV6-1 to TRBJ1-2; TRBD1 aligns across 8 bases. The V and J ends lost 3 bases and 4 bases, in that order; junction bases with no gene match: 7. CDR3 size: 15 residues. CDR1 and CDR2 (germline): MNHNS, SASEGT. Written as DNA, the CDR3 is TGTGCCAGCAGTGACCTGACAGGGGATTTCTATGGCTACACCTTC. Protein sequence: CASSDLTGDFYGYTF.

The chain links TRBV5-6 to TRBJ1-2; perhaps TRBD1 as D (6 bases). The CDR3 consists of 14 residues. The ends were cut back, 6 bases at V and 7 bases at J, with 19 bases in the middle. Germline assignment: CDR1 SGHDT and CDR2 YYEEEE. CDR3 in amino acids: CASTTDWGRSGYTF. DNA of the CDR3: TGTGCCAGCACCACGGACTGGGGGCGGAGTGGCTACACCTTC.

The chain is built from TRBV24-1 and TRBJ2-5, with D unclear. This CDR3 is built from 15 residues. Between the trimmed V and J ends, which lost 3 bases and 0 bases, there was a span of 10 bases. Germline assignment: CDR1 KGHDR and CDR2 SFDVKD. CDR3 in DNA: TGTGCCACCAGTGATAGTGGGCCGTACCAAGAGACCCAGTACTTC. Its translation: CATSDSGPYQETQYF.

In the case of this clone: Other DNA sequences in the sample encode the same CDR3. The V call is TRBV3-1 (or the pseudogene TRBV3-2), the J call TRBJ2-3; D is perhaps TRBD2 (5 bases). The CDR3 loop spans 15 amino acids. Germline V gives CDR1 LGHDT, CDR2 YNNKEL (reference sequence). V was trimmed by 2 bases and J by 1 base, leaving 10 bases between them. The CDR3 DNA is TGTGCCAGCAGCCAAAGGACTGGGGGCACAGATACGCAGTATTTT. The encoded protein is CASSQRTGGTDTQYF.

The rearrangement uses TRBV29-1 and TRBJ2-7; D is undetermined. Germline V gene sequence: CDR1 SQVTM, CDR2 ANQGSEA. Trimming cost V 4 bases and J 5 bases, with 9 bases left between them. The length of the CDR3 is 11 residues. The CDR3 DNA reads TGCAGCGTTGGCCGAGTCGACGAGCAGTACTTC. It is translated as CSVGRVDEQYF.

The chain combines TRBV2 with TRBJ1-5; 8 positions match TRBD1. Trimming cost V 6 bases and J 4 bases; bases outside gene matches: 14. The length of the CDR3 is 17 residues. Per the germline V gene, CDR1 is SNHLY and CDR2 is FYNNEI. DNA of the CDR3: TGTGCCAGCAGGGCATTTCAGGGACAGGAGAGAAATCAGCCCCAGCATTTT. Residues: CASRAFQGQERNQPQHF.

This clone was detected once. This rearrangement joins TRBV3-1 (or the pseudogene TRBV3-2) to TRBJ2-7; 9 nucleotides agree with TRBD2. Trimming took 4 bases from V and 1 from J; bases not matched to a gene: 5. CDR3 length: 15 amino acids. The V gene's germline CDR1 is LGHDT and CDR2 YNNKEL (reference sequence). The CDR3 DNA reads TGTGCCAGCAGCCTTGGAGCGGGGGGATCCTACGAGCAGTACTTC. This gives the protein CASSLGAGGSYEQYF.